This T cell receptor beta chain was found in a study of control samples from healthy donors and cancer patients (dated by TCRdb to the early 2020s). The method behind the library was the immunoSEQ multiplex PCR assay. Here the immuneACCESS table is served through TCRdb, limited to in-frame sequences with V and J called. Missing clones are a known gap in these copies; in checked studies unresolved V genes cover under half, and the rest lacks a known reason. This sample has about 150,000 clones in its table, and about 93% of those were observed once. The ten largest clones capture roughly 2.3% of the sample. Germline trimming amounts to 0 bases on V and 4 bases on J, with 3 as the count of junction bases outside the gene matches. CDR1 and CDR2 are read off the germline V gene as ENHRY and SYGVKD. From cysteine to phenylalanine, the CDR3 is 15 amino acids long. Of all the DNA, just the CDR3 is kept, 45 bases in frame from base 1.

This clone was counted once. There is no known antigen for this receptor. The input lacks base qualities; no much larger clone sits a single base away. The rearranged segments are TRBV10-3 and TRBJ1-5; 7 central bases correspond to TRBD1. The sequencing input was blood. This TCR was sampled from a man aged 45 to 65 in good health. The CDR3 has the sequence CAISESGQANQPQHF. The nucleotide sequence reads TGTGCCATCAGTGAGTCCGGACAGGCTAATCAGCCCCAGCATTTT.